This passage covers 20 T cell receptor beta chains from one sample sequenced in a study of blood T cell repertoires in COVID-19. TCRdb's copy holds only in-frame clones and misses some; the assay was immunoSEQ multiplex PCR. The data show 50,000 to 60,000 clones, roughly nine tenths seen once. The sequenced sample was peripheral blood. Source of these receptors: a man aged 55 to 70 with acute or convalescent COVID-19.

Written as DNA, the CDR3 is TGTGCCAGCAGGCGATCGGACAGGGAGTATCAGCCCCAGCATTTT. Its protein product is CASRRSDREYQPQHF. The genes are TRBV6-5 and TRBJ1-5; 8 nucleotides line up with TRBD1. Germline V lookup: CDR1 MNHEY, CDR2 SVGAGI. The CDR3 is 15 residues long. The ends lost 6 bases at V and 5 bases at J; junction bases unmatched: 9.

The chain employs TRBV2 and TRBJ2-1; D gene uncertain. Germline lookup yields CDR1 SNHLY and CDR2 FYNNEI. The CDR3 has 11 residues. V was clipped by 4 bases and J by 10 bases, with 8 bases between them. Here the CDR3 reads CASSVQNEQFF. The DNA for the CDR3 is TGTGCCAGCAGTGTACAGAACGAGCAGTTCTTC.

This clone has only a few counts. The CDR3 DNA follows: TGTGCCAGCAGTAGACAGAGCTCCTATAATTCACCCCTCCACTTT. Protein sequence: CASSRQSSYNSPLHF. This chain links TRBV6-6 with TRBJ1-6; weak D call: TRBD1 (5 bases). Germline loops: CDR1 MNHNY, CDR2 SVGAGI (reference sequence). The CDR3 totals 15 residues. The ends were cut back, 5 bases at V and 0 bases at J, with 8 bases in the middle.

The chain combines TRBV21-1 with TRBJ2-7; TRBD2 was called by the table and not checked on the DNA. TRBV21-1 is reported as a pseudogene. This CDR3 is 14 amino acids long. This chain's CDR3 is CASFRLAGFYEQYF. As DNA, the CDR3 is TGTGCCAGCTTCAGACTAGCGGGTTTCTACGAGCAGTACTTC.

The chain has TRBV3-1 (or the pseudogene TRBV3-2) and TRBJ1-1; TRBD1 agrees at 9 bases. The CDR3 is 17 residues long. Germline CDR1 and CDR2: LGHDT and YNNKEL (reference sequence). With V trimmed by 4 bases and J by 4 bases, 13 bases remained unmatched. The CDR3 DNA reads TGTGCCAGCAGCCTCGGGACAGGGTCTCTAAGAGGCACTGAAGCTTTCTTT. Protein: CASSLGTGSLRGTEAFF.

V gene TRBV27 combines with J gene TRBJ1-2; perhaps TRBD1 as D (6 bases). V gave up 8 bases and J gave up 1 base, with 11 bases separating them. The CDR3 is 13 residues long. Looked up from germline, CDR1 is MNHEY and CDR2 is SMNVEV (reference sequence). The CDR3 nucleotides read TGTGCCAGCGCATCGGACAGTAACTATGGCTACACCTTC. It codes for CASASDSNYGYTF.

This chain joins TRBV6-5 and TRBJ1-1, with 10 bases aligning to TRBD1. Germline CDR1 reads MNHEY; CDR2 reads SVGAGI. The CDR3 has 14 amino acids. Trimming at V came to 7 bases and at J to 1 base, leaving 3 bases not matched to a gene. CDR3 in amino acids: CASMGTGANTEAFF. The CDR3 bases are TGTGCCAGCATGGGGACAGGGGCGAACACTGAAGCTTTCTTT.

This clone was observed a few times. The chain is built from TRBV9 and TRBJ2-3; D may be TRBD1 (5 bases). The CDR3 runs 15 residues. Germline CDR1 reads SGDLS; CDR2 reads YYNGEE. Trimming took off 0 bases at V and 1 base at J, with 9 bases between the two ends. CDR3 sequence reads: CASSVGAGRTDTQYF. In DNA, the CDR3 is TGTGCCAGCAGCGTAGGGGCAGGGCGCACAGATACGCAGTATTTT.

This chain links TRBV19 with TRBJ1-1; possible D gene TRBD1, 6 bases. The germline V gene encodes CDR1 LNHDA and CDR2 SQIVND (reference sequence). The CDR3 has 15 residues. The germline V and J ends were trimmed by 1 base and 1 base, with 10 bases remaining between them. CDR3 loop: CASSIGNRENTEAFF. The CDR3 coding sequence is TGTGCCAGTAGTATAGGAAACAGGGAGAACACTGAAGCTTTCTTT.

The V call is TRBV6-5, the J call TRBJ2-7, with D possibly being TRBD2 (6 bases). CDR1 is MNHEY and CDR2 is SVGAGI in the germline V gene. This CDR3 is built from 14 residues. The V end was cut by 6 bases, the J end by 4 bases, with 16 bases between. In nucleotides, the CDR3 is TGTGCCAGCAGCCGCCCCGGGACTTCTTACGAGCAGTACTTC. It codes for CASSRPGTSYEQYF.

This chain uses TRBV5-1 with TRBJ1-1, with TRBD1 as a possible D gene (6 bases). Germline CDR1 and CDR2: SGHRS and YFSETQ. This CDR3 contains 16 residues. The V end lost 5 bases, the J end lost 2 bases, and 19 bases lay between the germline ends. DNA of the CDR3: TGCGCCAGCAGGCAGACAAACCTACAGGGAAACACTGAAGCTTTCTTT. Its translation: CASRQTNLQGNTEAFF. The full variable domain, with the rest looked up from reference TRBV5-1 and TRBJ1-1, is KAGVTQTPRYLIKTRGQQVTLSCSPISGHRSVSWYQQTPGQGLQFLFEYFSETQRNKGNFPGRFSGRQFSNSRSEMNVSTLELGDSALYLCASRQTNLQGNTEAFFGQGTRLTVV.

The chain recombines TRBV12-5 with TRBJ1-5; no definite D call. The CDR3 sequence is 14 residues long. CDR1 and CDR2 (germline): LGHNT, FRNRAP. Trimming removed 0 bases from V and 4 bases from J, with 7 bases in between. CDR3 sequence (DNA): TGTGCTAGTGGTTTGGTCCAGGATAATCAGCCCCAGCATTTT. It encodes CASGLVQDNQPQHF.

The chain has TRBV28 and TRBJ1-3; a weak D match, TRBD1 (5 bases). The CDR3 has 13 amino acids. V lost 2 bases and J 4 bases, leaving 6 bases between the germline ends. CDR1 is MDHEN, CDR2 SYDVKM, per germline. The CDR3 loop is CASSLRQGNTIYF. The CDR3 bases are TGTGCCAGCAGTTTAAGACAGGGAAACACCATATATTTT.

The chain joins TRBV6-5 to TRBJ2-5; the D gene is possibly TRBD2 (5 bases). The CDR3 runs 14 residues. V lost 0 bases to trimming and J lost 2 bases, with 7 bases between them. Germline CDR1 and CDR2: MNHEY and SVGAGI. CDR3 amino acids: CASSYSGAQETQYF. The DNA of the CDR3 is TGTGCCAGCAGTTACTCGGGAGCACAAGAGACCCAGTACTTC.

The chain has TRBV7-9 and TRBJ1-5, with D possibly matching TRBD1 (6 bases). V was pared by 3 bases and J by 7 bases, with 7 bases between. CDR3 length: 12 amino acids. Germline CDR1 reads SEHNR; CDR2 reads FQNEAQ (reference sequence). The CDR3 nucleotides are TGTGCCAGCAGCTTTGGGGGCCAGCCCCAGCATTTT. Translated: CASSFGGQPQHF.

This rearrangement joins TRBV7-2 to TRBJ1-5, with TRBD1 matching 11 bases. CDR3 length equals 15 residues. Per germline, CDR1 SGHTA and CDR2 FQGNSA. The V segment lost 4 bases and the J segment 7 bases; nucleotides outside the gene matches: 6. CDR3 sequence: CASSWTGGGKQPQHF. CDR3 nucleotides: TGTGCCAGCAGCTGGACAGGGGGCGGAAAACAGCCCCAGCATTTT.

The chain recombines TRBV7-2 with TRBJ2-3, with TRBD2 identical over 10 bases. Looked up from germline, CDR1 is SGHTA and CDR2 is FQGNSA. V lost 5 bases, J lost 3 bases, and 8 bases stayed unmatched. This CDR3 region has 16 residues. CDR3 sequence reads: CASSRRLAGVTDTQYF. CDR3 nucleotides: TGTGCCAGCAGCAGGAGGCTAGCGGGGGTTACAGATACGCAGTATTTT.

The V and J genes are TRBV5-3 and TRBJ2-7; D unclear. TRBV5-3 is treated as an ORF (open reading frame) with a function not yet certain. CDR3 length: 15 amino acids. Trimming stripped 2 bases from V and 2 bases from J, with 14 bases between. The CDR3 region is CARSLYRSSPYEQYF. The CDR3 nucleotides read TGTGCCAGAAGCTTATACCGGTCCTCACCCTACGAGCAGTACTTC.

The chain links TRBV30 to TRBJ2-2; 8 positions agree with TRBD1. Per germline, CDR1 GTSNPN and CDR2 SVGIG (reference sequence). This CDR3 region has 15 residues. Trimming cost V 3 bases and J 2 bases; bases outside gene matches: 5. The CDR3 bases are TGTGCCTGGAGGAGGGGACAGGCTAACACCGGGGAGCTGTTTTTT. Translated, it gives CAWRRGQANTGELFF.

The rearrangement uses TRBV5-1 and TRBJ1-1; no reliable D call. The germline CDR1 and CDR2 sequences are SGHRS and YFSETQ. This CDR3 region has 15 residues. Between the trimmed V and J ends, which lost 2 bases and 0 bases, there was a span of 11 bases. The CDR3 sequence is CASSLGGSLNTEAFF. In DNA form, the CDR3 reads TGCGCCAGCAGCTTAGGAGGGTCTCTGAACACTGAAGCTTTCTTT.